This is a list of T cell receptor beta chains from one sample in a study of blood T cells in healthy people across ages. Each CDR3 protein is one row after TCRdb ran MiXCR on the 5' RACE reads. Of about 1.8 million distinct CDR3 sequences detected, around 48% appear once; the ten largest clones hold approximately 2.1%. Sequencing was done on a sample of blood. Every receptor here comes from a woman between 40 and 50 years old in good health. The CDR3 runs from the conserved cysteine through the conserved F or W. D genes are given only for firm matches. Not all rows give a size; the values are once, few, many and, for expanded clones, a class.

d_call	j_call	v_call	clone_size	cdr3_length	cdr3_aa	cdr3_nt
NA	TRBJ1-2	TRBV3-1	NA	16	CASSHSGTANENGYTF	TGTGCCAGCAGCCATTCCGGGACGGCCAACGAAAATGGCTACACCTTC
TRBD2	TRBJ2-1	TRBV29-1	NA	16	CSASRTLAGGINEQFF	TGCAGCGCCTCAAGGACCCTAGCGGGGGGAATCAATGAGCAGTTCTTC
NA	TRBJ1-2	TRBV9	once	14	CASRDGRVNYGYTF	TGTGCCAGCAGGGACGGACGGGTTAACTATGGCTACACCTTC
TRBD1	TRBJ1-5	TRBV15	NA	16	CATSRDAAGGNQPQHF	TGTGCCACCAGCAGAGATGCGGCAGGGGGAAATCAGCCCCAGCATTTT
NA	TRBJ1-1	TRBV21-1	few	15	CASSKEAGGWSEAFF	TGTGCCAGCAGCAAAGAAGCGGGAGGTTGGTCTGAAGCTTTCTTT
NA	TRBJ2-6	TRBV7-9	NA	14	CASSFQPGANILTF	TGTGCCAGCAGCTTTCAGCCTGGGGCCAACATCCTGACTTTC
NA	TRBJ2-7	TRBV27	few	14	CASSSLPTGDEQYF	TGTGCCAGCAGTTCCTTACCTACGGGGGACGAGCAGTACTTC
NA	TRBJ2-7	TRBV7-2	few	14	CASSVIGEYYEQYF	TGTGCCAGCAGCGTGATCGGGGAATACTACGAGCAGTACTTC
NA	TRBJ1-2	TRBV20-1	few	9	CSAKGRDTF	TGCAGTGCTAAGGGCAGGGACACCTTC
TRBD2	TRBJ2-5	TRBV4-1	NA	16	CASSKRLAGAQETQYF	TGCGCCAGCAGCAAGAGACTAGCGGGCGCCCAAGAGACCCAGTACTTC
TRBD2	TRBJ2-4	TRBV6-1	NA	15	CASRALAAGGNIQYF	TGTGCCAGCAGAGCCCTAGCGGCCGGGGGTAACATTCAGTACTTC
TRBD2	TRBJ2-3	TRBV7-2	NA	15	CASRPTSAHTDTQYF	TGTGCCAGCAGACCGACTAGCGCCCACACAGATACGCAGTATTTT
NA	TRBJ1-2	TRBV6-6	NA	14	CASSPRTVGYGYTF	TGTGCCAGCAGCCCCAGGACAGTTGGTTATGGCTACACCTTC
TRBD1	TRBJ2-1	TRBV5-1	once	15	CASSSTGSGLGEQFF	TGCGCCAGCAGCTCGACAGGGTCGGGTCTCGGTGAGCAGTTCTTC
TRBD1	TRBJ2-7	TRBV15	few	16	CATSRGPGQSSYEQYF	TGTGCCACCAGCAGAGGCCCGGGACAGTCCTCCTACGAGCAGTACTTC
TRBD2	TRBJ2-3	TRBV7-2	NA	13	CAYGGSGTDTQYF	TGTGCCTACGGGGGGTCCGGCACAGATACGCAGTATTTT
NA	TRBJ2-7	TRBV27	NA	15	CASSFGPDSSYEQYF	TGTGCCAGCAGTTTCGGACCAGATAGTAGCTACGAGCAGTACTTC
TRBD1	TRBJ1-2	TRBV5-5	NA	15	CASRSKSDRDYGYTF	TGTGCCAGCAGATCTAAGAGTGACAGGGACTATGGCTACACCTTC
NA	TRBJ2-5	TRBV5-1	NA	18	CASSLASSGHGYQETQYF	TGCGCCAGCAGCTTGGCCAGCTCGGGACACGGTTACCAAGAGACCCAGTACTTC
NA	TRBJ2-5	TRBV18	NA	14	CASSPTLAQETQYF	TGTGCCAGCTCACCGACACTGGCGCAAGAGACCCAGTACTTC
TRBD2	TRBJ2-3	TRBV7-2	once	12	CASSSGANTQYF	TGTGCCAGCAGTAGCGGGGCAAATACGCAGTATTTT
NA	TRBJ2-3	TRBV7-3	NA	14	CASSLDARTDTQYF	TGTGCCAGCAGCTTAGATGCCCGCACAGATACGCAGTATTTT
NA	TRBJ2-1	TRBV24-1	NA	16	CATSDLSRSSYNEQFF	TGTGCCACCAGTGATTTGAGCAGAAGCTCCTACAATGAGCAGTTCTTC
TRBD1	TRBJ1-4	TRBV7-2	NA	14	CASSAGGRVEKLFF	TGTGCCAGCAGCGCAGGGGGGAGGGTTGAAAAACTGTTTTTT